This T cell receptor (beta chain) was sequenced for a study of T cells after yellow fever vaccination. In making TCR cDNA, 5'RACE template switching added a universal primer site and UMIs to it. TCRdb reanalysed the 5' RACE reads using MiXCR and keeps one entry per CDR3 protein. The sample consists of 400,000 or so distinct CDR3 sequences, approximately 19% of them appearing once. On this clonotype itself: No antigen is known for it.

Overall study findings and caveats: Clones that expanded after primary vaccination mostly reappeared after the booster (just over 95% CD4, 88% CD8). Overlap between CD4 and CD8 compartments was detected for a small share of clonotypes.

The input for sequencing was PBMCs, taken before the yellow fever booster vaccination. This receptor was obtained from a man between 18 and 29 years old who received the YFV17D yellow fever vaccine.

The CDR3 DNA reads TGTGCCAGCAGTGAAGCGGCGGGCGGGGGCACTGAAGCTTTCTTT. Translated: CASSEAAGGGTEAFF. This chain connects TRBV6-1 to TRBJ1-1; maybe TRBD1 (5 bases). Germline values: CDR1 MNHNS, CDR2 SASEGT. The CDR3 has 15 amino acids. V was pared by 0 bases and J by 4 bases, with 12 bases between.